Given below is one T cell receptor beta chain in context. This entry is derived from a study of PD-1 blockade in mismatch repair-deficient tumors. Libraries were prepared by immunoSEQ multiplex PCR; TCRdb keeps only in-frame clonotypes and omits some of them. The repertoire consists of over 75,000 clones, with 65% to 85% occurring once and the leading ten covering roughly 2.7%. Germline V gene sequence: CDR1 SGHDT, CDR2 YYEEEE. J gave up 1 base and V 5 bases, and 5 bases lay outside the gene matches. The length of the CDR3 is 14 residues. The TCR comes from an adult with mismatch repair-deficient cancer. Sequenced here: peripheral blood, sampled 12 weeks after starting pembrolizumab. The chain joins TRBV5-6 to TRBJ2-5, with 7 bases aligning to TRBD1. The CDR3 DNA sequence: TGTGCCAGCAGTTCGACAGGGCGCCAAGAGACCCAGTACTTC. This codes for CASSSTGRQETQYF.